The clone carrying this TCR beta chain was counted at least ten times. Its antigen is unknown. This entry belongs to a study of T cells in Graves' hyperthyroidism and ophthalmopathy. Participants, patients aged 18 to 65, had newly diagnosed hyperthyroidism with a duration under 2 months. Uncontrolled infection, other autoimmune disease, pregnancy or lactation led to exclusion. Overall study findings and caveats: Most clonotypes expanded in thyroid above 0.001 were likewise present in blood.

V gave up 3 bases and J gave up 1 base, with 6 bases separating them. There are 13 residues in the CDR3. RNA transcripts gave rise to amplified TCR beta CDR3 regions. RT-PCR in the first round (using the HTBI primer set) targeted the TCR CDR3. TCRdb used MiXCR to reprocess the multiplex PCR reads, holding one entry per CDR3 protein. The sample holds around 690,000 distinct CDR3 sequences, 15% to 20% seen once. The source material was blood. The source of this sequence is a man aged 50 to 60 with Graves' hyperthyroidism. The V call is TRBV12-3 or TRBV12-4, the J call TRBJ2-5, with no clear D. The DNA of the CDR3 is TGTGCCAGCAGTTTTTATAGCCAAGAGACCCAGTACTTC. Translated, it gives CASSFYSQETQYF.